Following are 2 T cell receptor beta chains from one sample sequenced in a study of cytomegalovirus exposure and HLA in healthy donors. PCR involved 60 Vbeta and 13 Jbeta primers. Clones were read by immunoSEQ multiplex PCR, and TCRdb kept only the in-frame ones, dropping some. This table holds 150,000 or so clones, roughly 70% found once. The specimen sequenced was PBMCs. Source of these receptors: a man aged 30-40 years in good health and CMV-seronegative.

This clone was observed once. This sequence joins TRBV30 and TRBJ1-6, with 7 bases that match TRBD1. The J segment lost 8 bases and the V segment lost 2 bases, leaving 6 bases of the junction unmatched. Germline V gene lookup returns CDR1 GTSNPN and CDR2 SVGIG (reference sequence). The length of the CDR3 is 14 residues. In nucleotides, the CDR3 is TGTGCCTGGAGTCAGGACAGGTTCTATTCACCCCTCCACTTT. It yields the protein CAWSQDRFYSPLHF.

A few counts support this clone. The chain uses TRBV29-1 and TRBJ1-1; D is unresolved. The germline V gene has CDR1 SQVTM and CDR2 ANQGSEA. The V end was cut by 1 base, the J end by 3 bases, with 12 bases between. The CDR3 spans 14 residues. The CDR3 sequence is CSVEGPVVHTEAFF. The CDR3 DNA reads TGCAGCGTTGAAGGCCCGGTGGTCCACACTGAAGCTTTCTTT.